The 29 T cell receptor beta chains listed next were all sequenced from one sample in a study of PD-1 blockade in classical Hodgkin lymphoma. Repertoires were generated with immunoSEQ multiplex PCR, while TCRdb's copy carries only in-frame clones and drops some. The sample shows about 36,000 clones, approximately 70% of them seen only once. Each of the patients experienced relapse following autologous stem cell transplantation, and their brentuximab vedotin exposure differed. The sequencing here drew on peripheral blood mononuclear cells (PBMCs), taken before the second cycle of nivolumab. These receptors all stem from a human donor with classical Hodgkin lymphoma.

The DNA for the CDR3 is TGTGCCAGCAGCTTAATGGGCGGGGAGACTGAAGCTTTCTTT. Its translation is CASSLMGGETEAFF. The J gene is TRBJ1-1, the V gene TRBV7-9; D is undetermined. The germline V gene has CDR1 SEHNR and CDR2 FQNEAQ (reference sequence). V shed 2 bases and J shed 5 bases, with 12 bases lying between them. CDR3 length equals 14 residues.

This clone has a handful of counts. The V gene is TRBV7-2, the J gene TRBJ2-5, with 7 nucleotides matching TRBD1. J gave up 2 bases and V 1 base, and 7 bases lay outside the gene matches. In germline, CDR1 is SGHTA, CDR2 FQGNSA. This CDR3 spans 16 amino acids. The chain's CDR3 is CASSLGQGPGQETQYF. The DNA of the CDR3 is TGTGCCAGCAGCTTAGGACAGGGTCCTGGGCAAGAGACCCAGTACTTC.

The chain couples TRBV5-1 to TRBJ2-7, with 9 positions matching TRBD1. The CDR3 runs 16 residues. After removal of 5 bases from V and 1 base from J, the junction contained 10 bases not matched to a gene. Germline V CDR1 and CDR2: SGHRS, YFSETQ. CDR3: CASRERLGQGSYEQYF. CDR3 sequence (DNA): TGCGCCAGCAGAGAAAGGTTGGGACAGGGTTCCTACGAGCAGTACTTC.

CDR3 in amino acids: CASSLNRGIDEQFF. The CDR3 bases are TGTGCCAGCTCACTGAACAGGGGGATAGATGAGCAGTTCTTC. The V call is TRBV18, the J call TRBJ2-1; TRBD1 matches 8 bases. The trim removed 4 bases at V and 8 bases at J, leaving 7 bases unmatched. This CDR3 is built from 14 residues. Germline values: CDR1 KGHSH, CDR2 LQKENI.

The table lists this clone with a few counts. The chain links TRBV7-2 to TRBJ1-1; D might be TRBD1 (5 bases). The CDR3 totals 14 residues. Germline loops: CDR1 SGHTA, CDR2 FQGNSA. V shed 6 bases and J shed 4 bases, with 15 bases lying between them. The CDR3 reads CASSQNRILTEAFF. The DNA for the CDR3 is TGTGCCAGCAGTCAAAACAGGATACTCACTGAAGCTTTCTTT.

The chain is built from TRBV6-5 and TRBJ1-3, with D unresolved. Germline V lookup: CDR1 MNHEY, CDR2 SVGAGI. This CDR3 is built from 16 residues. V lost 2 bases and J lost 0, with 11 bases in between. CDR3 region: CASSYAQFHSGNTIYF. Here the CDR3 DNA reads TGTGCCAGCAGTTACGCTCAGTTCCACTCTGGAAACACCATATATTTT.

The chain recombines TRBV27 with TRBJ1-4; D ambiguous. CDR1 is MNHEY, CDR2 SMNVEV, per germline (reference sequence). This CDR3 spans 14 amino acids. The germline V and J ends were trimmed by 5 bases and 3 bases, with 10 bases remaining between them. CDR3 sequence (DNA): TGTGCCAGCAGTCCTCCTGGGTCTAATGAAAAACTGTTTTTT. Translated, it gives CASSPPGSNEKLFF.

The table lists this clone with a few counts. V gene TRBV5-4 combines with J gene TRBJ2-1; D ambiguous. The CDR3 length is 11 residues. With 5 bases removed from V and 9 bases from J, the gap between germline ends came to 9 bases. Germline V gene sequence: CDR1 SGHNT, CDR2 YYREEE (reference sequence). This CDR3 is CASSREVEQFF. CDR3 DNA: TGTGCCAGCAGTAGAGAAGTTGAGCAGTTCTTC.

V gene TRBV18 combines with J gene TRBJ2-5; 11 nucleotides line up with TRBD1. The J call may be faulty, since TRBJ2-7 better matches the DNA end. Per germline, CDR1 KGHSH and CDR2 LQKENI. The CDR3 sequence is 16 residues long. The CDR3 loop reads CASSPRGQGASYEQYF. Written as DNA, the CDR3 is TGTGCCAGCTCACCACGAGGACAGGGGGCCTCCTACGAGCAGTACTTC.

The chain employs TRBV4-2 and TRBJ2-7; 8 bases are a match to TRBD2. The J segment lost 7 bases and the V segment lost 4 bases, leaving 21 bases of the junction unmatched. This CDR3 has 18 amino acids. The germline gives CDR1 LGHNA, CDR2 YNFKEQ. Here the CDR3 reads CASSPRTLATSGIVEQYF. CDR3 in DNA: TGTGCCAGCAGCCCACGTACCTTGGCCACTAGCGGTATTGTAGAGCAGTACTTC.

This chain uses TRBV6-5 with TRBJ2-3; TRBD2 agrees at 12 bases. The CDR3 contains 15 residues. From germline, CDR1 is MNHEY and CDR2 SVGAGI. The junction had 4 bases not matched to a gene; V was cut back by 4 bases and J by 5 bases. CDR3 DNA: TGTGCCAGCAGTTCTAGCGGGGGGGCATTAGATACGCAGTATTTT. It yields the protein CASSSSGGALDTQYF.

This clone was counted a few times. The V and J genes are TRBV10-3 and TRBJ2-1; 10 positions agree with TRBD2. The CDR3 sequence is 17 residues long. Per the germline V gene, CDR1 is ENHRY and CDR2 is SYGVKD. Germline trimming cut 0 bases from V and 5 bases from J; bases unmatched to any gene: 7. The CDR3: CAISESVRTSGNNEQFF. In DNA, the CDR3 is TGTGCCATCAGTGAGTCTGTAAGGACTAGCGGTAACAATGAGCAGTTCTTC.

The V call is TRBV5-1, the J call TRBJ2-1; no clear D. Trimming took off 0 bases at V and 8 bases at J, with 15 bases between the two ends. This CDR3 comprises 15 residues. The germline V gene has CDR1 SGHRS and CDR2 YFSETQ. CDR3 coding DNA: TGCGCCAGCAGCTTGGCCGGAATTAGCTTCGATGAGCAGTTCTTC. Translation gives CASSLAGISFDEQFF.

The chain joins TRBV7-9 to TRBJ2-2; D is tentatively TRBD1 or TRBD2 (5 bases each). CDR1 and CDR2 from the germline V gene are SEHNR and FQNEAQ (reference sequence). With 5 bases removed from V and 7 bases from J, the gap between germline ends came to 11 bases. CDR3 size: 13 residues. The CDR3 loop is CASSTQGVGELFF. CDR3 DNA sequence: TGTGCCAGCAGCACTCAGGGAGTCGGGGAGCTGTTTTTT.

A single count supports this clone. V usage is TRBV19 and J usage is TRBJ1-1; no firm D call. Trimming cost V 4 bases and J 5 bases, with 17 bases left between them. Germline V gives CDR1 LNHDA, CDR2 SQIVND (reference sequence). The CDR3 is 15 amino acids. Written as DNA, the CDR3 is TGTGCCAGTAGTAAATGGAGGACGGGCGGGACTGAAGCTTTCTTT. This translates into CASSKWRTGGTEAFF. The full variable domain, completed using reference TRBV19 and TRBJ1-1, is DGGITQSPKYLFRKEGQNVTLSCEQNLNHDAMYWYRQDPGQGLRLIYYSQIVNDFQKGDIAEGYSVSREKKESFPLTVTSAQKNPTAFYLCASSKWRTGGTEAFFGQGTRLTVV.

V is TRBV7-9 and J is TRBJ1-2, with D maybe TRBD1 (5 bases). Germline CDR1 SEHNR, CDR2 FQNEAQ (reference sequence). V was shortened by 0 bases and J by 6 bases, with 8 bases between the two germline ends. This CDR3 is 13 amino acids long. In nucleotides, the CDR3 is TGTGCCAGCAGCTTAGCGCTGGGGGATGGCTACACCTTC. Amino acids: CASSLALGDGYTF.

This clone showed up just a few times. J is TRBJ2-7 and V is TRBV6-5, with no clear D. Per the germline V gene, CDR1 is MNHEY and CDR2 is SVGAGI. The length of the CDR3 is 13 residues. Trimming left V 2 bases short and J 2 bases short, with 7 bases between. The CDR3 region is CASSYPGTYEQYF. In DNA form, the CDR3 reads TGTGCCAGCAGTTACCCTGGGACCTACGAGCAGTACTTC.

The CDR3 bases are TGCGCCAGCAGCCAATCGATGACTAGCGGGAGGTACAATGAGCAGTTCTTC. Residues: CASSQSMTSGRYNEQFF. The J gene is TRBJ2-1, the V gene TRBV4-1; 13 bases line up with TRBD2. Germline CDR1 reads MGHRA; CDR2 reads YSYEKL. The CDR3 has 17 amino acids. The V gene end was trimmed by 2 bases and the J gene end by 4 bases; junction bases not matched to a gene: 5.

The chain recombines TRBV5-4 with TRBJ2-3; 12 bases fit TRBD2. This CDR3 has 16 residues. V gave up 4 bases and J gave up 2 bases; unmatched junction bases: 5. Germline V gene lookup returns CDR1 SGHNT and CDR2 YYREEE (reference sequence). The CDR3 protein is CASSIGTSGLTDTQYF. The CDR3 coding sequence is TGTGCCAGCAGCATCGGGACTAGCGGGCTCACAGATACGCAGTATTTT.

The chain combines TRBV2 with TRBJ1-1; D might be TRBD1 (5 bases). V lost 5 bases to trimming and J lost 1 base, with 11 bases between them. The CDR3 has 14 amino acids. The germline V gene encodes CDR1 SNHLY and CDR2 FYNNEI. In nucleotides, the CDR3 is TGTGCCAGCAGTTTAATTACAGGGAACACTGAAGCTTTCTTT. It encodes CASSLITGNTEAFF.

The rearrangement joins TRBV30 to TRBJ1-4; D is uncertain. The length of the CDR3 is 13 residues. Germline values: CDR1 GTSNPN, CDR2 SVGIG (reference sequence). The V gene lost 0 bases and the J gene lost 7 bases, with 9 bases spanning the gap. The CDR3 spells CAWSVQIGEKLFF. Written as DNA, the CDR3 is TGTGCCTGGAGTGTACAGATTGGTGAAAAACTGTTTTTT.

This clone was seen a handful of times. The chain has TRBV6-1 and TRBJ2-7; a possible D gene is TRBD2 (5 bases). V was cut by 5 bases and J by 5 bases, with 13 bases left in between. This CDR3 is built from 13 residues. Germline V gene lookup returns CDR1 MNHNS and CDR2 SASEGT. CDR3 sequence (DNA): TGTGCCAGCAGTACGGGAAGGGCCCACGAGCAGTACTTC. Protein product: CASSTGRAHEQYF.

This clone was observed a few times. This chain connects TRBV5-1 to TRBJ2-7; D unclear. V was clipped by 4 bases and J by 1 base, with 9 bases between them. The germline CDR1 and CDR2 sequences are SGHRS and YFSETQ. This CDR3 contains 13 residues. The CDR3 sequence: CASSPWPSYEQYF. Written as DNA, the CDR3 is TGCGCCAGCAGCCCTTGGCCATCCTACGAGCAGTACTTC.

The rearrangement joins TRBV5-4 to TRBJ1-2; D gene ambiguous. Germline V gene data show CDR1 as SGHNT and CDR2 as YYREEE (reference sequence). Trimming pared 0 bases from V and 0 bases from J, leaving 15 bases between. CDR3 length: 17 residues. The CDR3 sequence: CASSLGGGNVANYGYTF. CDR3 DNA: TGTGCCAGCAGCTTGGGGGGTGGTAATGTGGCTAACTATGGCTACACCTTC.

The chain couples TRBV5-1 to TRBJ1-4; 8 nucleotides agree with TRBD1. The V and J ends lost 1 base and 4 bases, in that order; junction bases with no gene match: 9. Germline V gene sequence: CDR1 SGHRS, CDR2 YFSETQ. This CDR3 region has 17 residues. CDR3 region: CASSLIGADRVNEKLFF. In DNA, the CDR3 is TGCGCCAGCAGCTTGATAGGGGCGGACAGGGTTAATGAAAAACTGTTTTTT.

This clone was seen just once. V usage is TRBV4-2 and J usage is TRBJ2-7; tentative D call: TRBD2 (6 bases). Germline CDR1 is LGHNA and CDR2 is YNFKEQ. CDR3 length: 16 amino acids. V lost 0 bases and J 4 bases, leaving 16 bases between the germline ends. CDR3 sequence: CASSQDPSGAAYEQYF. CDR3 DNA: TGTGCCAGCAGCCAAGATCCTTCGGGAGCGGCATACGAGCAGTACTTC.

This chain connects TRBV9 to TRBJ2-3; TRBD2 matches 9 bases. The CDR3 covers 19 residues. The J segment lost 2 bases and the V segment lost 4 bases, leaving 17 bases of the junction unmatched. CDR1 and CDR2 from the germline V gene are SGDLS and YYNGEE. CDR3 in DNA: TGTGCCAGCAGCCCGCGAAACAGTCGTCTAGCGGGGACCACAGATACGCAGTATTTT. It is translated as CASSPRNSRLAGTTDTQYF.

The chain joins TRBV19 to TRBJ1-2; tentative D call: TRBD1 (5 bases). The germline gives CDR1 LNHDA, CDR2 SQIVND (reference sequence). The CDR3 contains 12 residues. Trimming cost V 6 bases and J 2 bases, with 7 bases left between them. This chain's CDR3 is CASSDRNYGYTF. In DNA, the CDR3 is TGTGCCAGTAGCGACAGAAACTATGGCTACACCTTC.

This rearrangement joins TRBV7-2 to TRBJ2-5; 8 bases fit TRBD2. The J call could be wrong; TRBJ2-7 is a better fit for the DNA end. Germline CDR1 reads SGHTA; CDR2 reads FQGNSA. There are 15 residues in the CDR3. The CDR3, as DNA: TGTGCCAGCAGCTTAGGGAGCGGGGGTTTCGACGAGCAGTACTTC. It translates to CASSLGSGGFDEQYF.